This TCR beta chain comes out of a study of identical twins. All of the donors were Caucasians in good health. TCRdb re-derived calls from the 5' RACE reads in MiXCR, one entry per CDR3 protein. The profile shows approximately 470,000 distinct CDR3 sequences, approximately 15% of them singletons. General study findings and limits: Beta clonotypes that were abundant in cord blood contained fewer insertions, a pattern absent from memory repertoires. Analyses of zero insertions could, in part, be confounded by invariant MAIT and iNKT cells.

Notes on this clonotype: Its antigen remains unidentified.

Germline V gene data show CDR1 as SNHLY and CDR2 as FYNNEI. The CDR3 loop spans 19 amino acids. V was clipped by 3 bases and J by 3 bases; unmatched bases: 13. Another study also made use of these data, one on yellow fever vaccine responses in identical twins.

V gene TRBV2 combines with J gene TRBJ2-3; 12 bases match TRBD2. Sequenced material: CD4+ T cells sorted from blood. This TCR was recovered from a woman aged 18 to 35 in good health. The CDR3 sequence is CASSDKLAGGHTRTDTQYF. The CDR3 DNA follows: TGTGCCAGCAGTGATAAACTAGCGGGAGGCCATACTCGGACAGATACGCAGTATTTT.